This TCR beta chain originates from a study of metastatic and nonmetastatic thyroid tumors. Whole-study results and caveats: Relative to benign nodules, malignant thyroid tumors were reportedly characterized by significantly elevated TCR beta diversity in blood and tumor.

MiXCR reprocessed the PCR reads for TCRdb. This table holds approximately 41,000 clones, approximately 24% found once. Patients underwent thyroid surgery, and none had received any treatment before it. The CDR3 runs to 11 residues. Germline assignment: CDR1 MDHEN and CDR2 SYDVKM. With 2 bases removed from V and 7 bases from J, the gap between germline ends came to 2 bases. This clone turned up a few times. Its target is not known. The TCR was taken from a female donor with papillary thyroid cancer or a benign thyroid nodule (not recorded which). Some clones in this sample may be carry-over from other donors' samples. This chain connects TRBV28 to TRBJ2-2, with D unresolved. The specimen sequenced was tumor tissue. The CDR3 loop is CASSLIGELFF. CDR3 nucleotides: TGTGCCAGCAGTTTAATCGGGGAGCTGTTTTTT.